This TCR beta chain is drawn from a study of cytomegalovirus exposure and HLA in healthy donors. TCRdb's copy holds only in-frame clones and misses some; the assay was immunoSEQ multiplex PCR. The sample contains about 200,000 clones, 88% of which appear only once. With 5 bases removed from V and 6 bases from J, the gap between germline ends came to 11 bases. The CDR3 length is 12 residues. Germline V gives CDR1 SNHLY, CDR2 FYNNEI. An approximately 130-subject validation cohort, separate from the approximately 610-subject first cohort, supplied the donors. The sequenced sample was PBMCs. This chain links TRBV2 with TRBJ2-7; maybe TRBD1 (6 bases). This clonotype was obtained from a woman aged 18-29 years in good health and CMV-seronegative. CDR3 in amino acids: CASSYRDPEQYF. The CDR3 DNA reads as TGTGCCAGCAGTTACAGGGATCCCGAGCAGTACTTC.